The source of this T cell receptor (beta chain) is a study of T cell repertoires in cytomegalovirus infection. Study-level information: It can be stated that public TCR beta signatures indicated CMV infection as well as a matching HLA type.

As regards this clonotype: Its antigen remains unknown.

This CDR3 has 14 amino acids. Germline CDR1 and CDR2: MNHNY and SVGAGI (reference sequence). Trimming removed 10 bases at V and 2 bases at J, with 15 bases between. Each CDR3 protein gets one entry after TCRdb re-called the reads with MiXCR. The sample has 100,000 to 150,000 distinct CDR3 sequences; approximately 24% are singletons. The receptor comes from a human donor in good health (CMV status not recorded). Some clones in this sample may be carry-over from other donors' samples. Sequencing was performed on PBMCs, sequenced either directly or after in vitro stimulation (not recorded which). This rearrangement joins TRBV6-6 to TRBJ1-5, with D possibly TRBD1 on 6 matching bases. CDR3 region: CATHRVEGNQPQHF. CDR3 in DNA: TGTGCCACCCACAGGGTGGAGGGCAATCAGCCCCAGCATTTT.